This T cell receptor (beta chain) stems from a study of read filtering for tumor transcriptome and immune sequencing. Study-wide context: R-ISS stage counts were roughly eight for I, roughly 15 for II, about 7 for III. Findings and caveats of the study: Compared with RNA-seq, IR-seq gave much higher clonotype depth and reliability.

This library used roughly 370 ng RNA and molecular barcoded adaptors spanning alpha/delta and beta/gamma chains. TCRdb analysed the reads with MiXCR anew, one entry per CDR3 protein. In the table there are 40,000 or so distinct CDR3 sequences, around 15% of which are singletons. Germline CDR1 SGHRS, CDR2 YFSETQ. The CDR3 loop spans 16 amino acids. This clonotype was observed a handful of times. Its antigen is not identified. The junction differs from germline at one of its ends, possibly a read error. This clonotype was obtained from a donor at least 40 years old with multiple myeloma. The sample was a population of CD138-negative cells sorted from bone marrow. J is TRBJ2-5 and V is TRBV5-1; 12 positions agree with TRBD1. The CDR3 region is CASSTGTGGGEETQHF. The CDR3 DNA follows: TGCGCCAGCAGCACCGGGACAGGGGGCGGTGAGGAGACCCAGCACTTC.